What follows are 17 T cell receptor beta chains derived from one specimen sequenced in a study of cytomegalovirus exposure and HLA in healthy donors. TCRdb keeps only in-frame clones here, not all; method: immunoSEQ multiplex PCR. In the table there are a few hundred thousand clones, 75% to 90% of which are singletons. The material sequenced was PBMCs. The receptors originated from a woman in her thirties in good health and CMV-seropositive.

This clone was seen only a few times. This CDR3 is also generated by other DNA sequences in the sample. J is TRBJ1-2 and V is TRBV6-5; D remains ambiguous. The germline gives CDR1 MNHEY, CDR2 SVGAGI. This CDR3 comprises 13 residues. Between the trimmed V and J ends, which lost 2 bases and 0 bases, there was a span of 4 bases. CDR3 DNA: TGTGCCAGCAGTTACCGTGCTAACTATGGCTACACCTTC. This codes for CASSYRANYGYTF.

This clone turned up a few times. The CDR3 DNA is TGTGCCAGCAGCTTAAATGACAGGGAAGCTTTCTTT. Translated: CASSLNDREAFF. V usage is TRBV11-2 and J usage is TRBJ1-1; D may be TRBD1 (6 bases). This CDR3 is 12 amino acids long. Germline-derived CDR1 and CDR2 are SGHAT and FQNNGV. Trimming stripped 2 bases from V and 8 bases from J, with 9 bases between.

The rearrangement uses TRBV4-1 and TRBJ2-5; D unresolved. The germline gives CDR1 MGHRA, CDR2 YSYEKL. Between the trimmed V and J ends, which lost 6 bases and 5 bases, there was a span of 10 bases. The CDR3 sequence is 12 residues long. Written as DNA, the CDR3 is TGCGCCAGCAGTTCAGTCGTCGAGACCCAGTACTTC. Its protein product is CASSSVVETQYF.

V gene TRBV7-2 combines with J gene TRBJ2-7; tentatively, D is TRBD1 (6 bases). This CDR3 comprises 16 residues. V was clipped by 4 bases and J by 0 bases, with 16 bases between them. Germline-derived CDR1 and CDR2 are SGHTA and FQGNSA. CDR3 loop: CASSSPQQGYSYEQYF. DNA for the CDR3: TGTGCCAGCAGCTCCCCCCAACAGGGTTACTCCTACGAGCAGTACTTC.

This sequence joins TRBV15 and TRBJ1-1, with no clear D. The CDR3 loop spans 12 amino acids. Trimming cost V 5 bases and J 7 bases, with 11 bases left between them. Germline V gene sequence: CDR1 LNHNV, CDR2 YYDKDF (reference sequence). For the CDR3, the DNA is TGTGCCACCAGCCCACGCAAAGGTGAAGCTTTCTTT. Its translation: CATSPRKGEAFF.

The chain employs TRBV30 and TRBJ2-2; the D gene is possibly TRBD1 (6 bases). CDR3 size: 14 residues. The germline gives CDR1 GTSNPN, CDR2 SVGIG (reference sequence). Deletions cut 0 bases from V and 7 bases from J, with 12 bases between. The CDR3 spells CAWSVGTSGGELFF. The CDR3 coding sequence is TGTGCCTGGAGTGTCGGGACATCAGGCGGGGAGCTGTTTTTT.

The chain uses TRBV7-2 and TRBJ2-7; D is possibly TRBD1 (6 bases). From germline, CDR1 is SGHTA and CDR2 FQGNSA. Trimming removed 1 base from V and 1 base from J, with 17 bases in between. This CDR3 spans 17 amino acids. The CDR3, as DNA: TGTGCCAGCAGCTTAGAAGGCGGACAGCTTTTTTCCTACGAGCAGTACTTC. It yields the protein CASSLEGGQLFSYEQYF.

The V and J genes are TRBV30 and TRBJ1-2; D ambiguous. Germline V gene sequence: CDR1 GTSNPN, CDR2 SVGIG (reference sequence). This CDR3 has 11 residues. V dropped 1 base and J dropped 8 bases, with 8 bases sitting between them. The CDR3 bases are TGTGCCTGGAGTGCACCGGACGGCTACACCTTC. Amino acid sequence: CAWSAPDGYTF.

The J gene is TRBJ2-7, the V gene TRBV30; tentative D call: TRBD1 (6 bases). The V gene lost 2 bases and the J gene lost 5 bases, with 13 bases spanning the gap. Looked up from germline, CDR1 is GTSNPN and CDR2 is SVGIG (reference sequence). The CDR3 spans 13 residues. The DNA of the CDR3 is TGTGCCTGGAGTAGAGAAGGGGGAGACGAGCAGTACTTC. Protein product: CAWSREGGDEQYF.

This sequence joins TRBV11-2 and TRBJ2-7, with TRBD2 matching 15 bases. CDR3 size: 17 residues. The J segment lost 2 bases and the V segment lost 5 bases, leaving 7 bases of the junction unmatched. Germline V CDR1 and CDR2: SGHAT, FQNNGV. DNA of the CDR3: TGTGCCAGCAGCCAGGGACTAGCGGGAGGTGGAGCCTACGAGCAGTACTTC. Protein sequence: CASSQGLAGGGAYEQYF.

The rearrangement joins TRBV11-2 to TRBJ2-1, with D possibly being TRBD1 or TRBD2 (5 bases each). V shed 6 bases and J shed 6 bases, with 18 bases lying between them. CDR3 length: 15 residues. Germline-derived CDR1 and CDR2 are SGHAT and FQNNGV. The CDR3 nucleotides are TGTGCCAGCAGAAAGGAAAACTTGGGGACCAATGAGCAGTTCTTC. Residues: CASRKENLGTNEQFF.

The V gene is TRBV10-2, the J gene TRBJ2-1; D remains unclear. V was clipped by 5 bases and J by 0 bases, with 8 bases between them. Germline-derived CDR1 and CDR2 are WSHSY and SAAADI. This CDR3 contains 14 residues. The CDR3 DNA reads TGCGCCAGCAGTATCATGAGCTCCTACAATGAGCAGTTCTTC. Protein product: CASSIMSSYNEQFF.

The chain is built from TRBV30 and TRBJ2-7; D gene unclear. The germline V gene encodes CDR1 GTSNPN and CDR2 SVGIG (reference sequence). Trimming shortened V by 4 bases and J by 5 bases, and 15 bases separated the two germline ends. The CDR3 runs to 13 residues. The DNA for the CDR3 is TGTGCCTGGACCTTGAGGAACAAGCACGAGCAGTACTTC. Protein product: CAWTLRNKHEQYF.

The rearrangement uses TRBV4-1 and TRBJ1-5; tentative D call: TRBD1 (6 bases). The V end was cut by 5 bases, the J end by 5 bases, with 19 bases between. The CDR3 is 16 amino acids. Germline-derived CDR1 and CDR2 are MGHRA and YSYEKL. The DNA for the CDR3 is TGCGCCAGCAGCTCTCCGTTGGGGGGGCTCTATCAGCCCCAGCATTTT. This sequence encodes CASSSPLGGLYQPQHF.

The chain is built from TRBV6-5 and TRBJ2-7, with 8 bases lining up with TRBD1. Trimming cost V 6 bases and J 4 bases; bases outside gene matches: 11. The CDR3 contains 15 residues. CDR1 is MNHEY, CDR2 SVGAGI, per germline. CDR3 amino acids: CASRRGRDRGYEQYF. CDR3 nucleotide sequence: TGTGCCAGCAGACGCGGACGAGACAGGGGTTACGAGCAGTACTTC.

The chain has TRBV27 and TRBJ2-3; D tentatively reads TRBD1 or TRBD2 (5 bases each). The CDR3 totals 17 residues. The germline V gene has CDR1 MNHEY and CDR2 SMNVEV (reference sequence). Trimming removed 1 base at V and 3 bases at J, with 17 bases between. CDR3 coding DNA: TGTGCCAGCAGTTTATGGGGCCGGGGAGTGGGGACAGATACGCAGTATTTT. It is translated as CASSLWGRGVGTDTQYF.

V gene TRBV4-1 combines with J gene TRBJ1-2; 9 bases match TRBD1. CDR1 and CDR2 from the germline V gene are MGHRA and YSYEKL. This CDR3 contains 15 residues. V was pared by 4 bases and J by 0 bases, with 3 bases of the junction left unmatched. In DNA, the CDR3 is TGCGCCAGCAGCCCGGGACAGGGAGCTAACTATGGCTACACCTTC. Translated: CASSPGQGANYGYTF.